Following are 14 T cell receptor beta chains from one sample sequenced in a study of low-dose radiotherapy and immunotherapy resistance in tumors. Documented time point: after trial treatment. Treatment specified: LDRT plus nivolumab, ipilimumab, low-dose cyclophosphamide and aspirin (RACIN trial). Gene-specific TRAV and TRBV primers were used for first-strand cDNA, covering alpha and beta chains. Amplification, which lasted roughly 20 PCR cycles, used a constant-region primer and V-primer adapter to amplify TCRs. TCRdb recomputed calls from the reads with MiXCR, one row per CDR3 protein. The table includes about 58,000 distinct CDR3 sequences, around a quarter detected once. The sequences come from PBMCs, collected after low-dose radiotherapy plus immunotherapy. The receptors were gathered from a male donor with prostate cancer.

This clonotype was picked up a small number of times. The chain joins TRBV29-1 to TRBJ2-2; D unclear. This CDR3 contains 14 residues. Between the trimmed V and J ends, which lost 5 bases and 0 bases, there was a span of 10 bases. Germline V gene lookup returns CDR1 SQVTM and CDR2 ANQGSEA. The CDR3 nucleotides are TGCAGCGTTCGCCCTCACACGAACACCGGGGAGCTGTTTTTT. As protein: CSVRPHTNTGELFF.

This clonotype has a count of ten or more. The chain uses TRBV29-1 and TRBJ1-5, with D possibly being TRBD1 (5 bases). V lost 5 bases and J lost 5, with 13 bases in between. In germline, CDR1 is SQVTM, CDR2 ANQGSEA. The CDR3 is 13 residues long. The CDR3 loop is CSVSGTVDQPQHF. The CDR3 coding sequence is TGCAGCGTTTCCGGGACTGTCGATCAGCCCCAGCATTTT.

This clonotype is medium-sized. In DNA, the CDR3 is TGCAGTGCTAGTCCTAGCCTCAACACCGGGGAGCTGTTTTTT. Protein: CSASPSLNTGELFF. J is TRBJ2-2 and V is TRBV20-1; tentatively, D is TRBD2 (5 bases). Germline loops: CDR1 DFQATT, CDR2 SNEGSKA (reference sequence). Between the trimmed V and J ends, which lost 3 bases and 2 bases, there was a span of 10 bases. This CDR3 comprises 14 residues.

This clonotype has at least ten counts. The chain has TRBV19 and TRBJ2-1; 7 bases are a match to TRBD2. In germline, CDR1 is LNHDA, CDR2 SQIVND (reference sequence). J lost 1 base, V lost 7 bases, and 1 base had no gene match. The CDR3 covers 13 residues. CDR3 nucleotide sequence: TGTGCCAGTAAAGCGGGATCCTACAATGAGCAGTTCTTC. Its translation is CASKAGSYNEQFF.

This clonotype has only a few counts. The genes are TRBV19 and TRBJ2-1, with D possibly being TRBD2 (6 bases). CDR1 is LNHDA and CDR2 is SQIVND in the germline V gene (reference sequence). This CDR3 region has 19 residues. V was clipped by 3 bases and J by 0 bases, with 21 bases between them. The CDR3 here is CASSISPSGYSSSYNEQFF. The CDR3 DNA sequence: TGTGCCAGTAGTATCAGTCCCAGCGGGTACTCAAGCTCCTACAATGAGCAGTTCTTC.

Comments on this clonotype: A far larger clone is one nucleotide away, so this likely arose from a read error. The chain joins TRBV12-3 or TRBV12-4 to TRBJ2-7, with a weak D call TRBD1 (5 bases). This CDR3 has 13 amino acids. The V end was cut by 10 bases, the J end by 0 bases, with 13 bases between. CDR3 loop: CATRVQSSYEQYF. CDR3 nucleotides: TGTGCCACCAGGGTACAGAGCTCCTACGAGCAGTACTTC.

The V and J genes are TRBV7-2 and TRBJ2-7; 7 bases map to TRBD2. Per the germline V gene, CDR1 is SGHTA and CDR2 is FQGNSA. Germline trimming cut 5 bases from V and 12 bases from J; bases unmatched to any gene: 19. The CDR3 length is 15 residues. The CDR3 is CASSAWGSEAGLVYF. The CDR3, as DNA: TGTGCCAGCAGCGCGTGGGGGTCGGAAGCGGGGTTGGTGTACTTC.

In this sample, this clonotype turned up many times. This chain joins TRBV5-1 and TRBJ2-7; D may correspond to TRBD1 or TRBD2 (5 bases each). V dropped 4 bases and J dropped 7 bases, with 15 bases sitting between them. Germline V gene lookup returns CDR1 SGHRS and CDR2 YFSETQ. The length of the CDR3 is 13 residues. CDR3 in amino acids: CASSRDGNGEQYF. The DNA for the CDR3 is TGCGCCAGCAGCCGGGACGGAAACGGGGAGCAGTACTTC.

This chain joins TRBV18 and TRBJ2-7; D perhaps matches TRBD2 (6 bases). Germline V gene lookup returns CDR1 KGHSH and CDR2 LQKENI. Trimming took 8 bases from V and 0 from J, leaving 20 bases between them. The CDR3 loop spans 16 amino acids. In DNA, the CDR3 is TGTGCCAGCAGCCTACCGGCGCCGCGGGGCTCCTACGAGCAGTACTTC. Protein product: CASSLPAPRGSYEQYF. The full variable domain, its missing parts supplied by reference TRBV18 and TRBJ2-7, is NAGVMQNPRHLVRRRGQEARLRCSPMKGHSHVYWYRQLPEEGLKFMVYLQKENIIDESGMPKERFSAEFPKEGPSILRIQQVVRGDSAAYFCASSLPAPRGSYEQYFGPGTRLTVT.

In its sample, this clonotype was seen many times. The CDR3 nucleotides are TGTGCCAGCAGTGGGGCAGGTGAGCAGTTCTTC. Amino acid sequence: CASSGAGEQFF. The V call is TRBV6-2 or TRBV6-3, the J call TRBJ2-1; perhaps TRBD1 as D (5 bases). V lost 5 bases to trimming and J lost 9 bases, with 8 bases between them. This CDR3 is 11 amino acids long. Germline V gene sequence: CDR1 MNHEY, CDR2 SVGEGT.

Written as DNA, the CDR3 is TGTGCCAGCAGCGCTGACGGGGTGGGCAATCAGCCCCAGCATTTT. Translating it yields CASSADGVGNQPQHF. The rearrangement links TRBV11-2 to TRBJ1-5; D is uncertain. V was cut by 5 bases and J by 2 bases, with 13 bases left in between. This CDR3 contains 15 residues. Germline loops: CDR1 SGHAT, CDR2 FQNNGV.

This clonotype has only one observation. The chain couples TRBV12-3 or TRBV12-4 to TRBJ2-1, with TRBD2 identical over 9 bases. The CDR3 is 16 amino acids. J lost 2 bases, V lost 2 bases, and 4 bases had no gene match. Written as DNA, the CDR3 is TGTGCCAGCAGTTTATTGGCGGGGGGGACCTACAATGAGCAGTTCTTC. Residues: CASSLLAGGTYNEQFF.

At least ten counts were recorded for this clonotype. The V and J genes are TRBV29-1 and TRBJ2-5, with 8 nucleotides matching TRBD1. CDR3 length: 13 residues. Germline lookup yields CDR1 SQVTM and CDR2 ANQGSEA. J gave up 5 bases and V 5 bases, and 7 bases lay outside the gene matches. The CDR3 DNA follows: TGCAGCGTTTCGACAGGGGCAGGGGAGACCCAGTACTTC. Encoded protein: CSVSTGAGETQYF. Using reference TRBV29-1 and TRBJ2-5 for the parts outside the CDR3, the full variable domain is SAVISQKPSRDICQRGTSLTIQCQVDSQVTMMFWYRQQPGQSLTLIATANQGSEATYESGFVIDKFPISRPNLTFSTLTVSNMSPEDSSIYLCSVSTGAGETQYFGPGTRLLVL.

This sequence joins TRBV6-1 and TRBJ2-7, with 14 positions matching TRBD2. Per germline, CDR1 MNHNS and CDR2 SASEGT. V gave up 7 bases and J gave up 6 bases; unmatched junction bases: 8. This CDR3 spans 15 amino acids. The CDR3 protein is CASTRLAGGSGEQYF. CDR3 nucleotide sequence: TGTGCCAGCACCCGACTAGCGGGAGGGTCCGGCGAGCAGTACTTC.